The clone carrying this T cell receptor beta chain was counted a few times. The RNA input was roughly 0.45 to 1 ug, and it was reverse transcribed with random hexamers. Coverage of TCR beta CDR3 amplification by immunoSEQ multiplex PCR extended to 54 Vbeta and 13 Jbeta. MiXCR, applied by TCRdb to the immunoSEQ multiplex PCR reads, yields one record per CDR3 protein. This table has 50,000 to 65,000 distinct CDR3 sequences, just over 90% appearing once. This sample was included in a study of CD8 T cells in Susac syndrome. The germline V gene has CDR1 MNHEY and CDR2 SMNVEV (reference sequence). Between the trimmed V and J ends, which lost 4 bases and 3 bases, there was a span of 22 bases. This CDR3 has 17 residues.

This chain uses TRBV27 with TRBJ2-7, with D maybe TRBD2 (5 bases). The source material was CD8+ T cells from PBMCs. The clonotype comes from a human donor in good health. The CDR3 region has the DNA TGTGCCAGCAGTTCAAACCTCGGACTGGTGGCGGGCTACGAGCAGTACTTC. Protein product: CASSSNLGLVAGYEQYF.